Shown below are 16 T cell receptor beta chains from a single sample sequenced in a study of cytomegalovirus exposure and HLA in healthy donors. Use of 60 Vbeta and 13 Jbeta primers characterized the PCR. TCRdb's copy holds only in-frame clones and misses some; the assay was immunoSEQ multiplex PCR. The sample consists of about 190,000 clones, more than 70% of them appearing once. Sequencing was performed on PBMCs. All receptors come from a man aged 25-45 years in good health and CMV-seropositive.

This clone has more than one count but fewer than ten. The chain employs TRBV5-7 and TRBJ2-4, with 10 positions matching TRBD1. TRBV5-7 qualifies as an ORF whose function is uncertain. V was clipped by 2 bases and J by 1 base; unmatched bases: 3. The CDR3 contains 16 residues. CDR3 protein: CASSLGQGVAKNIQYF. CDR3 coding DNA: TGTGCCAGCAGCTTAGGACAGGGGGTTGCCAAAAACATTCAGTACTTC.

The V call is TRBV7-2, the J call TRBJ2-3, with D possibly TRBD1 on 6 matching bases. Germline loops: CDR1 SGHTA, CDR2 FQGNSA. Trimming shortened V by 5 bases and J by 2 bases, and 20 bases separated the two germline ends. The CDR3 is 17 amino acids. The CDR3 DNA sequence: TGTGCCAGCAGCCTACAGGGAATAGTATGGGTCACAGATACGCAGTATTTT. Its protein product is CASSLQGIVWVTDTQYF.

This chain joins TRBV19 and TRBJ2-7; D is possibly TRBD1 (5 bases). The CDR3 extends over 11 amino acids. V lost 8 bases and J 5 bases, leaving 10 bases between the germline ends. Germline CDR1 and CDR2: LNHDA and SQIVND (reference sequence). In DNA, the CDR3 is TGTGCCAGTTCCCTCAGGGACGAGCAGTACTTC. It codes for CASSLRDEQYF.

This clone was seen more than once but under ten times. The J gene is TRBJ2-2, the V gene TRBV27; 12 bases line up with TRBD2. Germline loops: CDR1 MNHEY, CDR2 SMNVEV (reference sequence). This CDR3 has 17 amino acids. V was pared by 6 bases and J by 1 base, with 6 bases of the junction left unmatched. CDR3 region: CASREWGLAGNTGELFF. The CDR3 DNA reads TGTGCCAGCAGGGAATGGGGACTAGCGGGGAACACCGGGGAGCTGTTTTTT.

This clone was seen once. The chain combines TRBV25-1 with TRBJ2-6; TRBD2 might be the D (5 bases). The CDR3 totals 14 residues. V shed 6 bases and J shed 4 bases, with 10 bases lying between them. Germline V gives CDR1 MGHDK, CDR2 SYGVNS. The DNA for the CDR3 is TGTGCCAGCAGCTTTCCGGGGGGGGCCAACGTCCTGACTTTC. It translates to CASSFPGGANVLTF.

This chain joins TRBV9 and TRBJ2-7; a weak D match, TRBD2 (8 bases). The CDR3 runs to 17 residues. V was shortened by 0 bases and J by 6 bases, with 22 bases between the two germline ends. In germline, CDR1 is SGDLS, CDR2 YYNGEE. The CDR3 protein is CASSVGGTVGLAGEQYF. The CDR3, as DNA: TGTGCCAGCAGCGTAGGGGGGACAGTTGGACTAGCAGGCGAGCAGTACTTC.

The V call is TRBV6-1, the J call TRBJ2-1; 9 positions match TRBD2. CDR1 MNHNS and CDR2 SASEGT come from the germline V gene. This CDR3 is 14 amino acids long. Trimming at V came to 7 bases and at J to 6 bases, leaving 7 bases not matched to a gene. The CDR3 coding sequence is TGTGCCAGCACAGTAGCGGGAGAATCCAATGAGCAGTTCTTC. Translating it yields CASTVAGESNEQFF.

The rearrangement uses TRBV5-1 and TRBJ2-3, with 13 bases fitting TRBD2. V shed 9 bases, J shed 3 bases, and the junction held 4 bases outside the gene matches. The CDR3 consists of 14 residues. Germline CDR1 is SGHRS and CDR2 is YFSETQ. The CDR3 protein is CATGLAGETDTQYF. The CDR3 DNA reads TGCGCCACCGGACTAGCGGGGGAAACAGATACGCAGTATTTT. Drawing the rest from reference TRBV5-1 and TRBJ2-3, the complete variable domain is KAGVTQTPRYLIKTRGQQVTLSCSPISGHRSVSWYQQTPGQGLQFLFEYFSETQRNKGNFPGRFSGRQFSNSRSEMNVSTLELGDSALYLCATGLAGETDTQYFGPGTRLTVL.

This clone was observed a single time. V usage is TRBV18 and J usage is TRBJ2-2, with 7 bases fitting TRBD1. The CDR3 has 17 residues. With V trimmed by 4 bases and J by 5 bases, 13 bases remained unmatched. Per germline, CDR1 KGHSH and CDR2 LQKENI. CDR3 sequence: CASSQGAPPASTGELFF. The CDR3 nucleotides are TGTGCCAGCTCACAGGGGGCCCCCCCGGCGTCTACCGGGGAGCTGTTTTTT.

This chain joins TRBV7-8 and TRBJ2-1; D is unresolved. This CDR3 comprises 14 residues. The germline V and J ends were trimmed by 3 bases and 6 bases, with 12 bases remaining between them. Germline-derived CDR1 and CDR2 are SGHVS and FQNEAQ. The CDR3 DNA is TGTGCCAGCAGCTTTACCGGTAGCAGCAATGAGCAGTTCTTC. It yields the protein CASSFTGSSNEQFF.

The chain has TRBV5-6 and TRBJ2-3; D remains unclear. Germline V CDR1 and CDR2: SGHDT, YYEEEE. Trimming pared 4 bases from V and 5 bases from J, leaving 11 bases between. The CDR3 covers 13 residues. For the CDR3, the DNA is TGTGCCAGCAGCGTAGATTCGTTAGATACGCAGTATTTT. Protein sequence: CASSVDSLDTQYF.

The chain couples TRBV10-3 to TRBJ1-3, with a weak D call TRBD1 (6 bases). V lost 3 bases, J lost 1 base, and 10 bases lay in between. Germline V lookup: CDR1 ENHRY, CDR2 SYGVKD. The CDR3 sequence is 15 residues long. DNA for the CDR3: TGTGCCATCAGTGATTGGACAGAGTCTGGAAACACCATATATTTT. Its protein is CAISDWTESGNTIYF.

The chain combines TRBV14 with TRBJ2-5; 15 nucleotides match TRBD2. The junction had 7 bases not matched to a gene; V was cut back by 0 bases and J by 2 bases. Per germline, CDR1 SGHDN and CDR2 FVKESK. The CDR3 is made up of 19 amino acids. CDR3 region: CASSQERPGTSGRQETQYF. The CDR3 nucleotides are TGTGCCAGCAGCCAAGAGCGACCAGGGACTAGCGGGAGGCAAGAGACCCAGTACTTC.

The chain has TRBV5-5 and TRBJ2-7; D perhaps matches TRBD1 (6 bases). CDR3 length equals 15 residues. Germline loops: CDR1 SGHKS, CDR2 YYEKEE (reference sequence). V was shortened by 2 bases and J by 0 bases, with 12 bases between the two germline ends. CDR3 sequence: CASSFTGQFSYEQYF. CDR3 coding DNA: TGTGCCAGCAGCTTCACAGGGCAATTCTCCTACGAGCAGTACTTC.

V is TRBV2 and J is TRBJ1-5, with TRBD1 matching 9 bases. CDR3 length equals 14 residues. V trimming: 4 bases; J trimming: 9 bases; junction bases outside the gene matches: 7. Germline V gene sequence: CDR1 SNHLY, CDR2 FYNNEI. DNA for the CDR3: TGTGCCAGCAGTGGTCAACAGGGGGCCTTGCCCCAGCATTTT. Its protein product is CASSGQQGALPQHF. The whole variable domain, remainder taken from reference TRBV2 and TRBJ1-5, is EPEVTQTPSHQVTQMGQEVILRCVPISNHLYFYWYRQILGQKVEFLVSFYNNEISEKSEIFDDQFSVERPDGSNFTLKIRSTKLEDSAMYFCASSGQQGALPQHFGDGTRLSIL.

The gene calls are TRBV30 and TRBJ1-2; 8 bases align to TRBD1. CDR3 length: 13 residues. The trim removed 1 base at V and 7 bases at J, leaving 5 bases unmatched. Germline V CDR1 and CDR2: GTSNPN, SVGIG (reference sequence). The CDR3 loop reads CAWSAQTGGGYTF. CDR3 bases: TGTGCCTGGAGTGCCCAAACAGGGGGTGGCTACACCTTC. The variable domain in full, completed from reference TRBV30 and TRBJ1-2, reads SQTIHQWPATLVQPVGSPLSLECTVEGTSNPNLYWYRQAAGRGLQLLFYSVGIGQISSEVPQNLSASRPQDRQFILSSKKLLLSDSGFYLCAWSAQTGGGYTFGSGTRLTVV.